Each of the 21 T cell receptor beta chains below was sequenced from the same sample in a study of T cells in Graves' hyperthyroidism and ophthalmopathy. RNA transcripts gave rise to amplified TCR beta CDR3 regions. The HTBI set primed first-round TCR CDR3 RT-PCR. Via MiXCR, TCRdb re-called the multiplex PCR reads, giving one row per CDR3 protein. The data show about 640,000 distinct CDR3 sequences, with around 21% seen just once and approximately 30% held by the top ten. The source material was blood. The receptor set was obtained from a young man with Graves' ophthalmopathy.

The rearrangement uses TRBV19 and TRBJ2-1; perhaps TRBD2 as D (5 bases). This CDR3 has 12 residues. The germline CDR1 and CDR2 sequences are LNHDA and SQIVND (reference sequence). V dropped 3 bases and J dropped 11 bases, with 11 bases sitting between them. CDR3 sequence reads: CASSIYNGKQFF. In nucleotides, the CDR3 is TGTGCCAGTAGTATTTACAACGGGAAGCAGTTCTTC. The entire variable domain, with the rest obtained from reference TRBV19 and TRBJ2-1, is as follows: DGGITQSPKYLFRKEGQNVTLSCEQNLNHDAMYWYRQDPGQGLRLIYYSQIVNDFQKGDIAEGYSVSREKKESFPLTVTSAQKNPTAFYLCASSIYNGKQFFGPGTRLTVL.

The J gene is TRBJ1-5, the V gene TRBV24-1, with D uncertain. V was shortened by 4 bases and J by 1 base, with 1 base between the two germline ends. Germline V gene lookup returns CDR1 KGHDR and CDR2 SFDVKD. CDR3 size: 12 residues. CDR3 amino acids: CATSDSNQPQHF. The CDR3 nucleotides are TGTGCCACCAGTGACAGCAATCAGCCCCAGCATTTT.

The chain carries TRBV19 and TRBJ1-2, with D possibly being TRBD1 (6 bases). The V gene's germline CDR1 is LNHDA and CDR2 SQIVND (reference sequence). Trimming took 6 bases from V and 1 from J, leaving 15 bases between them. CDR3 length: 15 amino acids. Here the CDR3 reads CASSLGGHLNYGYTF. In DNA form, the CDR3 reads TGTGCCAGTAGCCTGGGGGGACATCTTAACTATGGCTACACCTTC.

The gene calls are TRBV7-9 and TRBJ2-6; no firm D call. CDR1 is SEHNR and CDR2 is FQNEAQ in the germline V gene (reference sequence). The CDR3 length is 20 residues. With 2 bases removed from V and 0 bases from J, the gap between germline ends came to 20 bases. DNA of the CDR3: TGTGCCAGCAGCTTATTTGGGCGGCCAAGGTCATACTCTGGGGCCAACGTCCTGACTTTC. This encodes CASSLFGRPRSYSGANVLTF. The full variable domain, completed using reference TRBV7-9 and TRBJ2-6, is DTGVSQNPRHKITKRGQNVTFRCDPISEHNRLYWYRQTLGQGPEFLTYFQNEAQLEKSRLLSDRFSAERPKGSFSTLEIQRTEQGDSAMYLCASSLFGRPRSYSGANVLTFGAGSRLTVL.

V and J are TRBV5-1 and TRBJ1-2; TRBD1 matches at 7 bases. The CDR3 length is 13 residues. Germline values: CDR1 SGHRS, CDR2 YFSETQ. After removal of 4 bases from V and 6 bases from J, the junction contained 6 bases not matched to a gene. CDR3: CASSIQGENGYTF. CDR3 nucleotide sequence: TGCGCCAGCAGCATCCAGGGGGAGAATGGCTACACCTTC.

The CDR3 nucleotides read TGTGCCAGCAGTGATGACAGGGGCACAGATACGCAGTATTTT. As protein: CASSDDRGTDTQYF. The genes are TRBV25-1 and TRBJ2-3, with TRBD1 identical over 7 bases. Per germline, CDR1 MGHDK and CDR2 SYGVNS. After removal of 3 bases from V and 1 base from J, the junction contained 1 base not matched to a gene. The CDR3 length is 14 residues.

DNA for the CDR3: TGTGCCAGCAGTTATATGCCAGGGTGGGATGAGCAGTTCTTC. Its protein product is CASSYMPGWDEQFF. The chain uses TRBV27 and TRBJ2-1; maybe TRBD1 (5 bases). The CDR3 is 14 amino acids. Germline V gives CDR1 MNHEY, CDR2 SMNVEV (reference sequence). V was cut by 4 bases and J by 8 bases, with 15 bases left in between.

This clonotype has at least ten counts. The chain is built from TRBV11-2 and TRBJ2-5; 11 bases line up with TRBD1. J gave up 4 bases and V 5 bases, and 15 bases lay outside the gene matches. Germline-derived CDR1 and CDR2 are SGHAT and FQNNGV. The CDR3 consists of 18 residues. The CDR3 is CASSRPEGQGAFGETQYF. The DNA of the CDR3 is TGTGCCAGCAGCCGGCCGGAAGGACAGGGGGCCTTCGGAGAGACCCAGTACTTC. The full variable domain, rest sourced from reference TRBV11-2 and TRBJ2-5, is EAGVAQSPRYKIIEKRQSVAFWCNPISGHATLYWYQQILGQGPKLLIQFQNNGVVDDSQLPKDRFSAERLKGVDSTLKIQPAKLEDSAVYLCASSRPEGQGAFGETQYFGPGTRLLVL.

In its sample, this clonotype was seen a few times. This rearrangement joins TRBV20-1 to TRBJ2-5; D unresolved. CDR1 and CDR2 from the germline V gene are DFQATT and SNEGSKA (reference sequence). The CDR3 extends over 11 amino acids. V was cut by 4 bases and J by 5 bases, with 8 bases left in between. CDR3 DNA: TGCAGTGCTAAGAAGTCGGAGACCCAGTACTTC. Amino acid sequence: CSAKKSETQYF.

A few counts support this clonotype. J is TRBJ2-7 and V is TRBV2; 7 nucleotides match TRBD2. The CDR3 runs to 18 residues. The germline V gene has CDR1 SNHLY and CDR2 FYNNEI. J gave up 7 bases and V 6 bases, and 24 bases lay outside the gene matches. CDR3 sequence reads: CASSSPSGPLPPSREQYF. CDR3 nucleotide sequence: TGTGCCAGCAGCTCCCCTAGCGGACCATTACCCCCCTCTCGGGAGCAGTACTTC. Full variable domain (remainder filled in from reference TRBV2 and TRBJ2-7): EPEVTQTPSHQVTQMGQEVILRCVPISNHLYFYWYRQILGQKVEFLVSFYNNEISEKSEIFDDQFSVERPDGSNFTLKIRSTKLEDSAMYFCASSSPSGPLPPSREQYFGPGTRLTVT.

This rearrangement joins TRBV5-8 to TRBJ1-5; possibly TRBD1 for D (6 bases). The germline gives CDR1 SGHTS, CDR2 YDEGEE. Trimming took 0 bases from V and 6 from J, leaving 13 bases between them. The CDR3 loop spans 15 amino acids. The CDR3 sequence is CASSLVAGVVQPQHF. CDR3 DNA sequence: TGTGCCAGCAGCTTGGTGGCAGGGGTTGTTCAGCCCCAGCATTTT.

Only one count was recorded for this clonotype. The genes are TRBV12-3 or TRBV12-4 and TRBJ2-7; 7 nucleotides agree with TRBD2. The CDR3 consists of 15 residues. V lost 5 bases to trimming and J lost 2 bases; unmatched junction nucleotides: 9. The CDR3: CASSRGGLGAYEQYF. The CDR3 bases are TGTGCCAGCAGTCGCGGGGGACTCGGGGCCTACGAGCAGTACTTC.

Ten or more counts support this clonotype. The V call is TRBV7-2, the J call TRBJ2-1; 8 bases are a match to TRBD2. The CDR3 is 16 amino acids. Trimming took 1 base from V and 7 from J; bases not matched to a gene: 9. In germline, CDR1 is SGHTA, CDR2 FQGNSA. Written as DNA, the CDR3 is TGTGCCAGCAGCTTAGTGGGGGGGAGCGGGAGTAATGAGCAGTTCTTC. It is translated as CASSLVGGSGSNEQFF.

This clonotype was detected a few times. The chain couples TRBV6-2 or TRBV6-3 to TRBJ1-5; TRBD1 matches at 8 bases. The ends lost 2 bases at V and 6 bases at J; junction bases unmatched: 6. Germline V gene data show CDR1 as MNHEY and CDR2 as SVGEGT. CDR3 length equals 15 residues. The CDR3 reads CASSYPGTGGQPQHF. The DNA for the CDR3 is TGTGCCAGCAGTTACCCCGGGACAGGCGGTCAGCCCCAGCATTTT.

This clonotype was counted only a few times. Being one base from a much bigger clone, this may be a read error. The rearrangement joins TRBV3-1 to TRBJ2-7; 14 nucleotides align to TRBD2. Germline V CDR1 and CDR2: LGHDT, YNNKEL (reference sequence). The CDR3 is 18 residues long. The CDR3 sequence is CASSQAGTSGSATYGQYF. DNA of the CDR3: TGTGCCAGCAGCCAAGCAGGGACTAGCGGGAGCGCCACCTACGGGCAGTACTTC.

V gene TRBV20-1 combines with J gene TRBJ2-5, with TRBD2 identical over 9 bases. Germline V gene lookup returns CDR1 DFQATT and CDR2 SNEGSKA (reference sequence). Trimming at V came to 5 bases and at J to 2 bases, leaving 9 bases not matched to a gene. The CDR3 is made up of 15 amino acids. CDR3 sequence (DNA): TGCAGTGCTTTGAGCGGGAGGAGGGTACAAGAGACCCAGTACTTC. Its translation is CSALSGRRVQETQYF.

The rearrangement links TRBV6-2 or TRBV6-3 to TRBJ1-2; the D gene is possibly TRBD1 (6 bases). CDR3 size: 14 residues. Between the trimmed V and J ends, which lost 2 bases and 8 bases, there was a span of 15 bases. CDR1 and CDR2 from the germline V gene are MNHEY and SVGEGT. CDR3 residues: CASSYGTSQGGYTF. The CDR3 nucleotides read TGTGCCAGCAGTTACGGGACCTCACAGGGAGGCTACACCTTC.

J is TRBJ1-6 and V is TRBV12-3 or TRBV12-4, with D unresolved. The ends were cut back, 1 base at V and 7 bases at J, with 14 bases in the middle. The CDR3 is made up of 16 amino acids. The CDR3 here is CASSLVLDGKNSPLHF. CDR3 nucleotide sequence: TGTGCCAGCAGTTTAGTTCTGGACGGAAAAAATTCACCCCTCCACTTT.

In its sample, this clonotype was seen many times. The chain recombines TRBV28 with TRBJ2-7, with D tentatively TRBD1 or TRBD2 (5 bases each). V was trimmed by 6 bases and J by 4 bases, leaving 16 bases between them. Germline CDR1 MDHEN, CDR2 SYDVKM. CDR3 length equals 14 residues. For the CDR3, the DNA is TGTGCCAGCAGGGCGACAGTGGGGGATTACGAGCAGTACTTC. It is translated as CASRATVGDYEQYF. Together with reference TRBV28 and TRBJ2-7, the CDR3 gives the full variable domain: DVKVTQSSRYLVKRTGEKVFLECVQDMDHENMFWYRQDPGLGLRLIYFSYDVKMKEKGDIPEGYSVSREKKERFSLILESASTNQTSMYLCASRATVGDYEQYFGPGTRLTVT.

This clonotype was observed a few times. Mismatch with germline at one junction end may stem from a read error. The CDR3: CATSRLTDTQYF. Written as DNA, the CDR3 is TGTGCCACCAGCAGATTAACAGATACGCAGTATTTT. This chain joins TRBV7-2 and TRBJ2-3, with D unclear. The CDR3 has 12 residues. Per the germline V gene, CDR1 is SGHTA and CDR2 is FQGNSA. The full variable domain, completed using reference TRBV7-2 and TRBJ2-3, is GAGVSQSPSNKVTEKGKDVELRCDPISGHTALYWYRQSLGQGLEFLIYFQGNSAPDKSGLPSDRFSAERTGGSVSTLTIQRTQQEDSAVYLCATSRLTDTQYFGPGTRLTVL.

This clonotype appeared a few times. V gene TRBV30 combines with J gene TRBJ2-7, with TRBD2 matching over 10 bases. The germline CDR1 and CDR2 sequences are GTSNPN and SVGIG (reference sequence). The CDR3 sequence is 14 residues long. The J segment lost 6 bases and the V segment lost 3 bases, leaving 8 bases of the junction unmatched. The CDR3 protein is CAWSRGLAMTEQYF. CDR3 DNA sequence: TGTGCCTGGAGCCGGGGACTAGCGATGACCGAGCAGTACTTC.